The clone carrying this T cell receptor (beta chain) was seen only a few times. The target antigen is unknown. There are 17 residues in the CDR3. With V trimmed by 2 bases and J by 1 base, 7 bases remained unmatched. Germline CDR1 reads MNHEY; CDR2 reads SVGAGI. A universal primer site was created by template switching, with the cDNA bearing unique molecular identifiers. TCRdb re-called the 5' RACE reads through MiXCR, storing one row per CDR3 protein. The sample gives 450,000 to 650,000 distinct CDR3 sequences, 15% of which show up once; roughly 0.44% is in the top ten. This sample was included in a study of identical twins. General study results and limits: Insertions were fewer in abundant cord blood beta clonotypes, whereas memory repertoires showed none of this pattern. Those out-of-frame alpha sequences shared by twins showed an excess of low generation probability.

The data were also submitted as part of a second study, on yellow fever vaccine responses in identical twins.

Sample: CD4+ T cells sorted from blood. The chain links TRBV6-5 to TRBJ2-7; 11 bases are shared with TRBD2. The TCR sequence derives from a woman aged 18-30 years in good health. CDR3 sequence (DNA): TGTGCCAGCAGTTACACTACTAGCGGGAGAACTTCCTACGAGCAGTACTTC. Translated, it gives CASSYTTSGRTSYEQYF.